The clone carrying this T cell receptor beta chain was counted many times. Its target is not known. This record comes from a study of T cell repertoires in cytomegalovirus infection. Study at large: Both a matching HLA type and CMV infection were indicated by public TCR beta signatures.

TCRdb passed the reads through MiXCR, listing each CDR3 protein once. The table shows around 710,000 distinct CDR3 sequences, with 25% to 30% occurring only once. The CDR3 loop spans 16 amino acids. V lost 1 base, J lost 3 bases, and 13 bases lay in between. CDR1 is SGHTA and CDR2 is FQGNSA in the germline V gene. This specimen was cultured CD8+ T cells from PBMCs, taken from culture after CMV antigen stimulation. The chain uses TRBV7-2 and TRBJ2-1; the D call may be TRBD1 or TRBD2 (6 bases each). This sequence was found in a human donor in good health (CMV status not recorded). Some clones in this sample may be carry-over from other donors' samples. The CDR3 sequence: CASSLDWGAIYNEQFF. The CDR3 DNA sequence: TGTGCCAGCAGCTTAGACTGGGGGGCGATCTACAATGAGCAGTTCTTC. Based on the CDR3 plus reference TRBV7-2 and TRBJ2-1, the full variable domain is GAGVSQSPSNKVTEKGKDVELRCDPISGHTALYWYRQSLGQGLEFLIYFQGNSAPDKSGLPSDRFSAERTGGSVSTLTIQRTQQEDSAVYLCASSLDWGAIYNEQFFGPGTRLTVL.